A single sample gave rise to the 32 T cell receptor beta chains below, sequenced in a study of monozygotic twins with inflammatory bowel disease. For each CDR3 protein, TCRdb gives one entry from its re-call of the 5' RACE reads, without DNA. The table lists about 300,000 distinct CDR3 sequences. Sequences were obtained from blood. Receptors were obtained from a human donor with ulcerative colitis or Crohn's disease, or a healthy co-twin of an affected twin (not recorded which).

The genes are TRBV12-3 or TRBV12-4 and TRBJ2-5; the D call of TRBD1 rests on TCRdb alone, since no DNA is present to check it. This CDR3 comprises 14 residues. CDR3 in amino acids: CASSKRDRQETQYF.

The V and J genes are TRBV24-1 and TRBJ2-5; the D call from TCRdb, TRBD1, cannot be confirmed without DNA. The germline V gene has CDR1 KGHDR and CDR2 SFDVKD. The CDR3 has 15 residues. CDR3: CATSDSGQGQETQYF.

V usage is TRBV7-2 and J usage is TRBJ2-3; TCRdb selects TRBD1, and the lack of DNA leaves this call unchecked. This CDR3 is 16 amino acids long. Germline lookup yields CDR1 SGHTA and CDR2 FQGNSA. The CDR3: CASSSQTGLHTDTQYF.

The genes are TRBV6-5 and TRBJ2-5; without DNA, the TCRdb call of TRBD2 cannot be checked. The CDR3 consists of 15 residues. In germline, CDR1 is MNHEY, CDR2 SVGAGI. The CDR3 sequence: CASSYSPYGRETQYF.

The V call is TRBV9, the J call TRBJ1-1. The CDR3 extends over 18 amino acids. CDR1 is SGDLS and CDR2 is YYNGEE in the germline V gene. CDR3 sequence: CASSVAPTGTGANTEAFF.

CDR3 sequence reads: CASSRQFPEAFF. The genes are TRBV6-2 or TRBV6-3 and TRBJ1-1. Germline V gene lookup returns CDR1 MNHEY and CDR2 SVGEGT. There are 12 residues in the CDR3.

V is TRBV5-1 and J is TRBJ2-2; the D call of TRBD2 rests on TCRdb alone, since no DNA is present to check it. Per germline, CDR1 SGHRS and CDR2 YFSETQ. The CDR3 is 15 residues long. The CDR3 here is CASSLWGGSTGELFF.

The V and J genes are TRBV2 and TRBJ2-5. The V gene's germline CDR1 is SNHLY and CDR2 FYNNEI. The CDR3 spans 11 residues. The CDR3 spells CASSTKETQYF.

This sequence joins TRBV20-1 and TRBJ1-1. Germline V gene data show CDR1 as DFQATT and CDR2 as SNEGSKA (reference sequence). This CDR3 is 13 amino acids long. CDR3 amino acids: CSARVQIGTEAFF.

This chain links TRBV20-1 with TRBJ1-2; the TRBD1 assignment by TCRdb is unverifiable without DNA. The germline V gene encodes CDR1 DFQATT and CDR2 SNEGSKA (reference sequence). CDR3 size: 12 residues. The CDR3 loop reads CSARTGIYGYTF.

This chain links TRBV7-9 with TRBJ1-2; the TCRdb call, TRBD1, lacks DNA for checking. The CDR3 has 14 amino acids. Germline-derived CDR1 and CDR2 are SEHNR and FQNEAQ (reference sequence). CDR3 loop: CASSSDRESYGYTF.

V usage is TRBV20-1 and J usage is TRBJ2-4; the D gene TCRdb calls, TRBD1, cannot be checked with no DNA. The CDR3 sequence is 17 residues long. Germline CDR1 DFQATT, CDR2 SNEGSKA (reference sequence). The CDR3 region is CSAIPGQGALAKNIQYF.

The genes are TRBV3-1 and TRBJ2-1. Germline V lookup: CDR1 LGHDT, CDR2 YNNKEL (reference sequence). The CDR3 runs 13 residues. The CDR3 protein is CASSPTVDNKQFF.

The rearrangement uses TRBV18 and TRBJ1-1; lacking DNA, the TRBD1 call made by TCRdb goes unchecked. This CDR3 spans 15 amino acids. Germline-derived CDR1 and CDR2 are KGHSH and LQKENI. The CDR3 here is CASSSSQGLVTEAFF.

The CDR3 sequence: CASSQGPSGNYEQYF. The chain has TRBV7-7 and TRBJ2-7; TCRdb lists TRBD2, though no DNA is available to test this call. Germline-derived CDR1 and CDR2 are SSHAT and FNYEAQ (reference sequence). The CDR3 totals 15 residues.

CDR3 residues: CAIARLDNEQFF. The chain carries TRBV10-3 and TRBJ2-1. The CDR3 length is 12 residues. The germline CDR1 and CDR2 sequences are ENHRY and SYGVKD.

The chain uses TRBV9 and TRBJ2-1; TCRdb names TRBD1, which stays unverified in the absence of DNA. Germline V lookup: CDR1 SGDLS, CDR2 YYNGEE. CDR3 length equals 14 residues. CDR3 amino acids: CASSVGRTHNEQFF.

The V gene is TRBV6-1, the J gene TRBJ2-1; TCRdb indicates TRBD1, and absent DNA this call remains unverified. The length of the CDR3 is 16 residues. Germline V gene lookup returns CDR1 MNHNS and CDR2 SASEGT. CDR3 in amino acids: CASTPRIQDSYNEQFF.

V gene TRBV5-5 combines with J gene TRBJ2-7. The CDR3 is 15 amino acids. Per the germline V gene, CDR1 is SGHKS and CDR2 is YYEKEE (reference sequence). CDR3 in amino acids: CASSLVLYLAYEQYF.

The chain uses TRBV20-1 and TRBJ2-7; TCRdb indicates TRBD1, and absent DNA this call remains unverified. Germline CDR1 DFQATT, CDR2 SNEGSKA (reference sequence). The CDR3 totals 12 residues. CDR3 sequence: CSADLRGYEQYF.

The chain is built from TRBV3-1 and TRBJ1-6. This CDR3 has 16 amino acids. Germline CDR1 is LGHDT and CDR2 is YNNKEL (reference sequence). CDR3 in amino acids: CASSPQRGSYNSPLHF.

The chain couples TRBV18 to TRBJ2-2; the D call from TCRdb, TRBD2, cannot be confirmed without DNA. CDR1 KGHSH and CDR2 LQKENI come from the germline V gene. The CDR3 contains 14 residues. CDR3: CASSTLGDGGELFF.

The chain uses TRBV5-1 and TRBJ1-2; the D gene TCRdb calls, TRBD1, cannot be checked with no DNA. Per germline, CDR1 SGHRS and CDR2 YFSETQ. This CDR3 has 14 residues. CDR3 loop: CASSTDRALYGYTF.

The chain recombines TRBV12-3 or TRBV12-4 with TRBJ2-7; lacking DNA, the TRBD2 call made by TCRdb goes unchecked. The CDR3 has 13 residues. The CDR3 loop is CASSFTSDYEQYF.

The chain links TRBV12-3 or TRBV12-4 to TRBJ2-2; without DNA, the TCRdb call of TRBD2 cannot be checked. This CDR3 comprises 15 residues. The CDR3 region is CASSLLAANTGELFF.

This rearrangement joins TRBV20-1 to TRBJ2-1; TCRdb's D call, TRBD1, is unchecked because there is no DNA. The CDR3 is 14 amino acids. From germline, CDR1 is DFQATT and CDR2 SNEGSKA (reference sequence). The CDR3 reads CSASNRERNNEQFF.

The V and J genes are TRBV11-3 and TRBJ2-1; the TCRdb D gene call, TRBD1, has no DNA to confirm it. The CDR3 consists of 15 residues. CDR1 and CDR2 from the germline V gene are SGHNT and YENEEA. This chain's CDR3 is CASSPAGANYNEQFF. Based on the CDR3 plus reference TRBV11-3 and TRBJ2-1, the full variable domain is EAGVVQSPRYKIIEKKQPVAFWCNPISGHNTLYWYLQNLGQGPELLIRYENEEAVDDSQLPKDRFSAERLKGVDSTLKIQPAELGDSAVYLCASSPAGANYNEQFFGPGTRLTVL.

This sequence joins TRBV24-1 and TRBJ1-5. CDR3 length equals 13 residues. Germline values: CDR1 KGHDR, CDR2 SFDVKD. The CDR3 loop reads CATSDWEDQPQHF.

This chain joins TRBV28 and TRBJ1-1; TCRdb returns TRBD1, unconfirmable since there is no DNA. This CDR3 contains 15 residues. The germline V gene encodes CDR1 MDHEN and CDR2 SYDVKM. The CDR3 reads CASSWGRPMNTEAFF. Filled out from reference TRBV28 and TRBJ1-1, the complete variable domain reads DVKVTQSSRYLVKRTGEKVFLECVQDMDHENMFWYRQDPGLGLRLIYFSYDVKMKEKGDIPEGYSVSREKKERFSLILESASTNQTSMYLCASSWGRPMNTEAFFGQGTRLTVV.

This chain connects TRBV4-2 to TRBJ2-1; TCRdb calls TRBD2, which cannot be checked without DNA. The CDR3 is made up of 16 amino acids. The V gene's germline CDR1 is LGHNA and CDR2 YNFKEQ. The CDR3 loop is CASSQGSGRVYNEQFF.

The chain uses TRBV29-1 and TRBJ2-7. The germline V gene has CDR1 SQVTM and CDR2 ANQGSEA. The CDR3 covers 14 residues. CDR3 in amino acids: CSVETAGASYEQYF.

This sequence joins TRBV5-1 and TRBJ2-7; TCRdb picks TRBD2, but there is no DNA to check that call. The CDR3 runs to 16 residues. Germline CDR1 SGHRS, CDR2 YFSETQ. The CDR3 region is CASSLLASGRGSEQYF.